This T cell receptor (beta chain) was obtained from a study of T cells in narcolepsy. On the study more broadly: Patients with NT1 or NT2 and healthy control donors were enrolled. Study-wide findings and caveats: Healthy controls reportedly lacked the autoreactive clonotypes serially found in patients' blood.

The table came from immunoSEQ multiplex PCR; TCRdb's copy has only in-frame clones and leaves some out. The repertoire has 20,000 to 25,000 clones, roughly four fifths of them found once; the top ten carry over 3.5%. Regarding this clone: The antigen is undetermined. Other DNA sequences in the sample encode the same CDR3.

The sequence was obtained from a human donor in good health. Sequenced sample: memory (CD45RA-) CD4+ T cells from blood.

CDR3 sequence (DNA): TGTGCCAGCAGCTTAGATGTCTACGAGCAGTACTTC. As protein: CASSLDVYEQYF. V is TRBV11-2 and J is TRBJ2-7; D not certain. Trimming pared 0 bases from V and 3 bases from J, leaving 3 bases between. Germline loops: CDR1 SGHAT, CDR2 FQNNGV. The CDR3 runs 12 residues.